This TCR beta chain originates from a study of a mutant IDH1 vaccine in newly diagnosed glioma. Looking at the study overall: Patients got their first vaccination 4-6 weeks after radiotherapy alone, or with temozolomide cycles. The sex distribution of treated patients was 62.5% male and about 40% female, with a mean age of approximately 40 years. Receipt of radiotherapy, temozolomide, or both preceded the study, and most received both.

Using immunoSEQ multiplex PCR, the repertoire was profiled, and TCRdb retains in-frame clones only, with some absent. The repertoire holds around 66,000 clones, with about 80% as singletons. This clone is a singleton in its sample. Its antigen is not identified. The time point is: week 11, during vaccination. Every single dose of the vaccine, 300 ug of mutant IDH1 20-mer peptide, came with topical imiquimod. There were new WHO grade 3 or 4 astrocytomas in the donors, and these were IDH1-mutant and ATRX-lost. With V trimmed by 4 bases and J by 3 bases, 5 bases remained unmatched. Germline assignment: CDR1 SNHLY and CDR2 FYNNEI. This CDR3 is built from 15 residues.

This sequence was found in a man aged 50 or older with glioma. The sequencing here drew on PBMCs, taken from a glioma patient whose treatment included an IDH1 peptide vaccine. The chain links TRBV2 to TRBJ2-2; 7 bases match TRBD1. Written as DNA, the CDR3 is TGTGCCAGCAGTGTCGTGACAGGGTACACCGGGGAGCTGTTTTTT. Amino acid sequence: CASSVVTGYTGELFF.